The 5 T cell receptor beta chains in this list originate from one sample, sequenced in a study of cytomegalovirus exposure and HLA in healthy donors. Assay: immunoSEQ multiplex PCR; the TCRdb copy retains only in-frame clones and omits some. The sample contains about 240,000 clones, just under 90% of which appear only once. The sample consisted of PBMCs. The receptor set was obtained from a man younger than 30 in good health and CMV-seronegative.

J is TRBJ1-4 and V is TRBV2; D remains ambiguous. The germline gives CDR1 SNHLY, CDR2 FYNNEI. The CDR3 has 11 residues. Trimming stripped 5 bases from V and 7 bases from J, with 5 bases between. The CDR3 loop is CASSSGEKLFF. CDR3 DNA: TGTGCCAGCAGTTCAGGTGAAAAACTGTTTTTT.

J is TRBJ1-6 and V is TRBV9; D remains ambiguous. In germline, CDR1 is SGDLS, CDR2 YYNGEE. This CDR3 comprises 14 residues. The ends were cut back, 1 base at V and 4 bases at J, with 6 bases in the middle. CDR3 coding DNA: TGTGCCAGCAGCGTAAAGCTGTATAATTCACCCCTCCACTTT. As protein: CASSVKLYNSPLHF.

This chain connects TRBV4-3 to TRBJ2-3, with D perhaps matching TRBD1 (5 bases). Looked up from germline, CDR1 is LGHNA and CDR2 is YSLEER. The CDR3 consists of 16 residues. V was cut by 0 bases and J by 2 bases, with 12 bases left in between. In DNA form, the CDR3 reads TGCGCCAGCAGCCAAGAACAGGCGGCCTTCACAGATACGCAGTATTTT. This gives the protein CASSQEQAAFTDTQYF.

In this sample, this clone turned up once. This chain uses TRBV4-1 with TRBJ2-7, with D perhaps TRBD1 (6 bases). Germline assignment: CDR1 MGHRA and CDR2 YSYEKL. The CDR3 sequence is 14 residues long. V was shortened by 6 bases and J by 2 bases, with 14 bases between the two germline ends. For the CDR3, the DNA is TGCGCCAGCAGTAGCACAGGGAGTCCCTACGAGCAGTACTTC. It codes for CASSSTGSPYEQYF.

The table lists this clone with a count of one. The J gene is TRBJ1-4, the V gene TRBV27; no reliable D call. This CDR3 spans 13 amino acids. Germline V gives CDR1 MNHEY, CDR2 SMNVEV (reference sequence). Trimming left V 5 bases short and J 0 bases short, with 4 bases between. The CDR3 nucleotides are TGTGCCAGCAGTGGCACAACTAATGAAAAACTGTTTTTT. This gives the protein CASSGTTNEKLFF.